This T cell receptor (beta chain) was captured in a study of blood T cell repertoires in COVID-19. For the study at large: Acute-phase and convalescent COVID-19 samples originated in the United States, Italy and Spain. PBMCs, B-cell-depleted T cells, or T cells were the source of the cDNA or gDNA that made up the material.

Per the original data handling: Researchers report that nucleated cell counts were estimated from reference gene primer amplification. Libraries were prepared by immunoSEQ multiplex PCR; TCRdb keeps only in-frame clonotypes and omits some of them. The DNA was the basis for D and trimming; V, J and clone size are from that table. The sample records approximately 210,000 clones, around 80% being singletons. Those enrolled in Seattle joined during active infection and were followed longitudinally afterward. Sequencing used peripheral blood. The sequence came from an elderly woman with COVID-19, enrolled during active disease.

The CDR3 region has the DNA TGTGCCAGCAGAAAGACGGGATACGGCTATGGCTACACCTTC. As protein: CASRKTGYGYGYTF. The chain recombines TRBV14 with TRBJ1-2; no clear D. Germline V gene data show CDR1 as SGHDN and CDR2 as FVKESK. With 6 bases removed from V and 4 bases from J, the gap between germline ends came to 15 bases. CDR3 size: 14 residues.